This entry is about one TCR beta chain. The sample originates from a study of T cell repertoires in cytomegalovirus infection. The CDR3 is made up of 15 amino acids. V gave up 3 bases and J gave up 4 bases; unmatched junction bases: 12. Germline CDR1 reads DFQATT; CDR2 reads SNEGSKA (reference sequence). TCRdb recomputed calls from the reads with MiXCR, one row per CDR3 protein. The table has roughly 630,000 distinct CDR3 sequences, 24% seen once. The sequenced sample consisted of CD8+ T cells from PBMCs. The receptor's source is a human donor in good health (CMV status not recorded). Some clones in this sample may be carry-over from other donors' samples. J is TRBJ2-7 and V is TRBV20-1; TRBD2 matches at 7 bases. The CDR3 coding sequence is TGCAGTGCTAGGGCTATCGGCGGGGGAATTTACGAGCAGTACTTC. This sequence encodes CSARAIGGGIYEQYF.